What follows are 14 T cell receptor beta chains derived from one specimen sequenced in a study of blood T cells in healthy people across ages. Then a second PCR, running roughly 6 to 11 cycles, was carried out with a sample-barcoded 5' primer and a J-beta primer mix. From the 5' RACE reads, TCRdb called clonotypes with MiXCR, one entry per CDR3 protein. The sample lists hundreds of thousands of distinct CDR3 sequences, about a quarter occurring once. In addition, the sample was reused for a study of T cells of mothers and their children.

What was sequenced was blood. The receptors originated from a boy aged 5-17 years in good health.

In its sample, this clonotype was seen many times. V is TRBV27 and J is TRBJ2-7, with D perhaps given as TRBD1 or TRBD2 (6 bases each). Trimming removed 2 bases from V and 5 bases from J, with 7 bases in between. The CDR3 has 12 residues. The germline gives CDR1 MNHEY, CDR2 SMNVEV (reference sequence). The CDR3 here is CASSLGGHEQYF. The CDR3 bases are TGTGCCAGCAGTTTAGGGGGGCACGAGCAGTACTTC.

Concerning this clonotype: An end of the junction does not agree with germline; a read error may underlie this. CDR3 coding DNA: TGCGCCAGCAGCTTGGCCGACCCCCGAGAGGCCCAGTACTTC. Translating gives CASSLADPREAQYF. The rearrangement links TRBV5-1 to TRBJ2-5; D remains ambiguous. CDR3 length equals 14 residues. Germline CDR1 reads SGHRS; CDR2 reads YFSETQ. The whole variable domain, remainder taken from reference TRBV5-1 and TRBJ2-5, is KAGVTQTPRYLIKTRGQQVTLSCSPISGHRSVSWYQQTPGQGLQFLFEYFSETQRNKGNFPGRFSGRQFSNSRSEMNVSTLELGDSALYLCASSLADPREAQYFGPGTRLLVL.

This clonotype was recorded a few times. At one end the junction does not follow the germline gene, possibly because of a read error. J is TRBJ2-5 and V is TRBV7-9; TRBD1 matches 8 bases. Germline loops: CDR1 SEHNR, CDR2 FQNEAQ (reference sequence). The CDR3 totals 15 residues. CDR3 loop: CASSLAPLTRQGTVF. The CDR3 nucleotides are TGTGCCAGCAGCTTAGCCCCCCTGACCAGACAGGGGACCGTCTTC.

A few counts support this clonotype. The CDR3 bases are TGCGCCAGCAGCTTGGCCTGGTTGGGAAGCGGCTACACCTTC. Translating gives CASSLAWLGSGYTF. The chain is built from TRBV5-1 and TRBJ1-2; D is unresolved. The CDR3 sequence is 14 residues long. Trimming removed 0 bases from V and 8 bases from J, with 14 bases in between. Germline assignment: CDR1 SGHRS and CDR2 YFSETQ. The complete variable domain, with remaining parts taken from reference TRBV5-1 and TRBJ1-2, reads KAGVTQTPRYLIKTRGQQVTLSCSPISGHRSVSWYQQTPGQGLQFLFEYFSETQRNKGNFPGRFSGRQFSNSRSEMNVSTLELGDSALYLCASSLAWLGSGYTFGSGTRLTVV.

The V call is TRBV6-5, the J call TRBJ1-4; D is ambiguous. The V gene lost 7 bases and the J gene lost 0 bases, with 9 bases spanning the gap. The CDR3 has 14 residues. Germline V gene lookup returns CDR1 MNHEY and CDR2 SVGAGI. The CDR3 region has the DNA TGTGCCAGCAAGCGCCATGCAACTAATGAAAAACTGTTTTTT. Its protein is CASKRHATNEKLFF.

The chain joins TRBV6-5 to TRBJ2-7; 8 nucleotides agree with TRBD2. The CDR3 is 13 residues long. Germline lookup yields CDR1 MNHEY and CDR2 SVGAGI. V lost 8 bases to trimming and J lost 9 bases; unmatched junction nucleotides: 12. The CDR3 DNA reads TGTGCCAGCTCCCGAGCGGGGGACCAAGGGCAGTACTTC. It yields the protein CASSRAGDQGQYF.

This clonotype was seen only a few times. This chain connects TRBV27 to TRBJ1-1, with TRBD1 matching 11 bases. The CDR3 loop spans 14 amino acids. Germline V lookup: CDR1 MNHEY, CDR2 SMNVEV (reference sequence). V was pared by 9 bases and J by 5 bases, with 8 bases of the junction left unmatched. The CDR3 DNA reads TGTGCCAGTAACCGGGACAGGGGGGCTACTGAAGCTTTCTTT. It encodes CASNRDRGATEAFF.

CDR3 loop: CASSRRDRDYGYTF. In DNA, the CDR3 is TGTGCCAGCAGCCGGCGGGACAGAGACTATGGCTACACCTTC. This chain joins TRBV5-5 and TRBJ1-2; 7 bases map to TRBD1. Germline values: CDR1 SGHKS, CDR2 YYEKEE (reference sequence). V shed 4 bases and J 3 bases; nucleotides not matched to a gene: 6. The CDR3 covers 14 residues.

This clonotype was observed a handful of times. This sequence joins TRBV20-1 and TRBJ2-5; TRBD1 matches at 8 bases. The end of the DNA fits TRBJ2-7 better, so the J call may be wrong. The germline gives CDR1 DFQATT, CDR2 SNEGSKA (reference sequence). The CDR3 runs to 12 residues. Here the CDR3 DNA reads TGCAGTGCTCCCCGGACAGGGTACGAGCAGTACTTC. Residues: CSAPRTGYEQYF.

The chain joins TRBV4-1 to TRBJ1-4; 10 bases map to TRBD1. CDR3 length equals 18 residues. Unmatched junction bases numbered 12, after V lost 4 bases and J lost 4 bases. The germline V gene encodes CDR1 MGHRA and CDR2 YSYEKL. Here the CDR3 DNA reads TGCGCCAGCAGCCCACGTTTGACAGGGGGCTCGGGTAATGAAAAACTGTTTTTT. It encodes CASSPRLTGGSGNEKLFF.

The chain links TRBV15 to TRBJ2-5; 12 nucleotides align to TRBD2. The J call may be mistaken, given a closer DNA end match to TRBJ2-7. CDR1 is LNHNV and CDR2 is YYDKDF in the germline V gene (reference sequence). The CDR3 has 17 residues. Written as DNA, the CDR3 is TGTGCCACCAGCAGAGTCTTGACTAGCGGGGGTCCCTACGAGCAGTACTTC. It yields the protein CATSRVLTSGGPYEQYF.

The chain joins TRBV24-1 to TRBJ1-5; a weak D match, TRBD1 (5 bases). CDR3 length: 17 residues. V was cut by 2 bases and J by 5 bases, with 18 bases left in between. Germline V gene sequence: CDR1 KGHDR, CDR2 SFDVKD. The CDR3 spells CATSDSRRGVWDQPQHF. DNA of the CDR3: TGTGCCACCAGTGATTCTAGGAGGGGTGTTTGGGATCAGCCCCAGCATTTT.

The V and J genes are TRBV25-1 and TRBJ2-5; TRBD2 agrees at 8 bases. CDR1 and CDR2 from the germline V gene are MGHDK and SYGVNS. V lost 3 bases to trimming and J lost 5 bases; unmatched junction nucleotides: 8. The CDR3 is made up of 15 amino acids. The DNA for the CDR3 is TGTGCCAGCAGTGAGGGCAACCGGGGGGGTGAGACCCAGTACTTC. This codes for CASSEGNRGGETQYF.

The V and J genes are TRBV2 and TRBJ2-1; no definite D call. The DNA end lines up better with TRBJ2-5; the J call may be wrong. The CDR3 contains 12 residues. Germline V lookup: CDR1 SNHLY, CDR2 FYNNEI. CDR3 DNA: TGTGCCAGCAGGACCCGACCCGAGACCCAGTACTTC. It translates to CASRTRPETQYF.